Listed below are T cell receptor beta chains from one sample, sequenced in a study of cytomegalovirus exposure and HLA in healthy donors. Here immunoSEQ multiplex PCR was the method, and the copy in TCRdb shows in-frame clones only, minus some. The sample lists tens of thousands of clones; roughly 82% were seen once. Sequenced material: PBMCs. The receptors were gathered from a man in his sixties or seventies in good health and CMV-seropositive. The CDR3 runs from the conserved cysteine through the conserved F or W.

v_call cdr3_aa
TRBV19 CASREGQGASYEQYF
TRBV4-1 CASSQETEGLRGKVSGANVLTF
TRBV7-2 CASSLLGAGAFF
TRBV7-3 CASSRDSTLGTQYF
TRBV11-3 CASSSWGVSYNEQFF
TRBV5-8 CASSLATGSGAEAFF
TRBV6-1 CASSVLASTDTQYF
TRBV7-7 CASSLGSADTQYF
TRBV28 CGSSGGNSYGYTF
TRBV6-4 CASSDSTGGSYNEQFF
TRBV28 CASSSTGRPQHF
TRBV29-1 CSVVGQGASEQYF
TRBV7-2 CASSFIGQGNTIYF
TRBV2 CASSEVIAGAGNTQYF
TRBV2 CASSPIAEAFF
TRBV4-1 CASSQDLRGGQFF
TRBV5-8 CASSRVWYNEQFF
TRBV28 CASSGDRAVYGYTF
TRBV5-1 CASSFDNWNTEAFF
TRBV29-1 CSVVGLGGETQYF